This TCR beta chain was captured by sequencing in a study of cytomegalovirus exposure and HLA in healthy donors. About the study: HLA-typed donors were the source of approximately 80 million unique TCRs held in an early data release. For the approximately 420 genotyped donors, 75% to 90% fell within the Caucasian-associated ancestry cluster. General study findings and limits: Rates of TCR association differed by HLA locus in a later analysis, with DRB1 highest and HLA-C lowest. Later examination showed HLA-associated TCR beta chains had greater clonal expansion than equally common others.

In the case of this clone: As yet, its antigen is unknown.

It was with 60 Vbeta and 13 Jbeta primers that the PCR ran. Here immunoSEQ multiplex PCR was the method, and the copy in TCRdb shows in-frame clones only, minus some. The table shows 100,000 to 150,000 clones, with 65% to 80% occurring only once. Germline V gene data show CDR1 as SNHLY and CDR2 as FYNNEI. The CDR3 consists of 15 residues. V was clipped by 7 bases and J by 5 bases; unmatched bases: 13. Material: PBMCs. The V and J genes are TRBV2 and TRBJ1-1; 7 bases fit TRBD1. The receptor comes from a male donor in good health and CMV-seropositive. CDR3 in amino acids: CASTYTGVFETEAFF. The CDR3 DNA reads TGTGCCAGCACCTACACAGGGGTTTTTGAGACTGAAGCTTTCTTT.